This section outlines one TCR beta chain sequence together with its context. Its specific antigen is unknown. Base qualities were left out, and no much larger clone turns up one base away. This specimen comes from a study of blood T cell repertoires in COVID-19 (dated by TCRdb to 2020 to 2022). In the study overall: Samples covering the acute and convalescent phases of COVID-19 were provided by collaborators in the United States, Italy and Spain. The prospective study material was composed of cDNA or gDNA derived from T cells, B-cell-depleted T cells, or PBMCs. The dataset comprised deeply sampled blood TCRbeta repertoires from subjects exposed to, actively infected with, or recovered from COVID-19. The repertoires were made available in a free public database intended to serve as a resource for research on the immune response to SARS-CoV-2. Samples came from the ongoing ImmuneRACE study (first 160 participants) plus 1,254 subjects from 6 global collaborators. Sample metadata almost always included a de-identified subject ID, COVID-19 status, age in years and sex. Where available, HLA class I and class II types were taken from metadata supplied by the sample provider and were not determined by assay-based typing.

Whole blood was collected in K2EDTA tubes by collaborating institutions according to the institutions' own protocols. For TCRbeta analysis, collaborator samples were shipped as frozen whole blood, as isolated PBMCs, or as DNA extracted from either sample type. The study at large found these results: The amount of clinical and demographic metadata varied by source and participant and was provided uncurated.

The germline V gene provides CDR1 SNHLY and CDR2 FYNNEI. Cut back by 7 bases and 0 bases, the V and J ends lie 12 bases apart. The CDR3 runs 15 amino acids, cysteine and phenylalanine included. Of the read, only the CDR3 DNA is kept; its 45 bases are in frame from base 1. TCRbeta CDR3 regions were amplified from genomic DNA by means of the immunoSEQ Assay, a bias-controlled multiplex PCR. In the paper's pipeline: Nucleated cell counts per sample were estimated from amplification of reference gene primers within the assay. To quantify the absolute abundance of each unique TCRbeta CDR3 rearrangement, sequence reads were collapsed and filtered. For each sample, productive Simpson clonality was calculated as the square root of Simpson's diversity index over productive rearrangements. TCRdb took this table from immuneACCESS and kept in-frame rearrangements with V and J called. Such tables lack part of the clones; where checked against another copy, unresolved V genes explain under half of the gap, and the rest is unexplained. V and J calls and clone size follow that table, whereas D and trimming were derived from the DNA. This sample holds around 97,000 clones; 70% to 85% were observed only once. Clones ranked in the top ten supply roughly 10% of the sample.

The origin of this receptor is an older man with acute or convalescent COVID-19. The receptor chain draws on TRBV2 and TRBJ1-4; perhaps TRBD1 is the D gene, with 6 bases matching. Sequencing was performed on peripheral blood. The nucleotide sequence reads TGTGCCAGCATACAGGGTCCCGCAACTAATGAAAAACTGTTTTTT. This yields the protein CASIQGPATNEKLFF.